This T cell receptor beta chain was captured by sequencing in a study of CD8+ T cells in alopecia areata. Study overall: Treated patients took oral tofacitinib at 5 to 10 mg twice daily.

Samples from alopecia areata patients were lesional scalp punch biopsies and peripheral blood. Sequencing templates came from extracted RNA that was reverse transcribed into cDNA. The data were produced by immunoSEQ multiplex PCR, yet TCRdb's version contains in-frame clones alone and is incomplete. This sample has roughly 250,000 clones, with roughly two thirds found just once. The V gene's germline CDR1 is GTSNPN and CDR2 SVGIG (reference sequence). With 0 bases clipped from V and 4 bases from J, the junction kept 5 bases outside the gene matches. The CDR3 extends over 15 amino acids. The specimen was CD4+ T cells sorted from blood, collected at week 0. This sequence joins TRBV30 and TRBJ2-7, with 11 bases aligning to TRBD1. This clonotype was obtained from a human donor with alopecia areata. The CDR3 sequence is CAWSVRTGGRYEQYF. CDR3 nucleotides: TGTGCCTGGAGTGTACGGACAGGGGGCAGGTACGAGCAGTACTTC.